This T cell receptor (beta chain) was captured by sequencing in a study of blood T cell repertoires in COVID-19. The germline V and J ends were trimmed by 6 bases and 2 bases, with 9 bases remaining between them. CDR3 size: 13 residues. CDR1 MNHEY and CDR2 SVGAGI come from the germline V gene. The table came from immunoSEQ multiplex PCR; TCRdb's copy has only in-frame clones and leaves some out. Here the sample spans 200,000 to 300,000 clones, about nine tenths being singletons. Sequencing was done on a sample of peripheral blood. The clonotype comes from a man aged 55-75 years who had recovered from COVID-19. The chain links TRBV6-5 to TRBJ2-3; D is possibly TRBD1 (6 bases). The chain's CDR3 is CASRRQDTDTQYF. The CDR3 DNA is TGTGCCAGCAGGCGACAGGACACAGATACGCAGTATTTT.